This T cell receptor beta chain appears in the sequencing data of a study of T cell changes during pregnancy in multiple sclerosis. Here immunoSEQ multiplex PCR was the method, and the copy in TCRdb shows in-frame clones only, minus some. The sample yields nearly 110,000 clones, 75% to 95% seen once. Germline V CDR1 and CDR2: SEHNR, FQNEAQ (reference sequence). After removal of 4 bases from V and 0 bases from J, the junction contained 10 bases not matched to a gene. The CDR3 consists of 17 residues. This receptor was obtained from a female donor with multiple sclerosis, enrolled in a pregnancy study. The source was peripheral blood, collected before pregnancy. The V call is TRBV7-9, the J call TRBJ1-1, with TRBD1 identical over 8 bases. CDR3 amino acids: CASSSPGTGRMNTEAFF. The CDR3 coding sequence is TGTGCCAGCAGCTCCCCCGGGACAGGCCGGATGAACACTGAAGCTTTCTTT.